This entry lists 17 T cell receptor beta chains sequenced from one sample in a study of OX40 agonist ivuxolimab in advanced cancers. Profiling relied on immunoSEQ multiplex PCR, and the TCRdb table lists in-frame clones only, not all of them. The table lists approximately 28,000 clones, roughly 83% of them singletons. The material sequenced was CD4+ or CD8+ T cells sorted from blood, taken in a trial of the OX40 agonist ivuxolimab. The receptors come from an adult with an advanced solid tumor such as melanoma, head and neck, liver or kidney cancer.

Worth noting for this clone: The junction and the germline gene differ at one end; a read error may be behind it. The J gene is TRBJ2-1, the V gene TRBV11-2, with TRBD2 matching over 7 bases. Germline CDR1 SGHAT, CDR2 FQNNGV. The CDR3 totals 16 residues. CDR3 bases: TGTGCCAGCACCCTCGGTTGGGAGGGCTCCCACAATGAGCAGTTCTTC. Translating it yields CASTLGWEGSHNEQFF.

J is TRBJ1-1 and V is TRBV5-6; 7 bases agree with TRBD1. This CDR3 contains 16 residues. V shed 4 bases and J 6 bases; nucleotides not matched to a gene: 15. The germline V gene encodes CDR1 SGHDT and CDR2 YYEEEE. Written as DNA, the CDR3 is TGTGCCAGCAGCGTGGGATGGGGACAGTTTCCGTCTGAAGCTTTCTTT. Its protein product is CASSVGWGQFPSEAFF. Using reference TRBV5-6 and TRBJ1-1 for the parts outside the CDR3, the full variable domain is DAGVTQSPTHLIKTRGQQVTLRCSPKSGHDTVSWYQQALGQGPQFIFQYYEEEERQRGNFPDRFSGHQFPNYSSELNVNALLLGDSALYLCASSVGWGQFPSEAFFGQGTRLTVV.

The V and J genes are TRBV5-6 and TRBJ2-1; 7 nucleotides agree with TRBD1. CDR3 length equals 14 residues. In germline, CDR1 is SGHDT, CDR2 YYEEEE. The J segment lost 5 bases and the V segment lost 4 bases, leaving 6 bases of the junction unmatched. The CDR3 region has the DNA TGTGCCAGCAGCCCGGGACAGTTTAACAATGAGCAGTTCTTC. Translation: CASSPGQFNNEQFF.

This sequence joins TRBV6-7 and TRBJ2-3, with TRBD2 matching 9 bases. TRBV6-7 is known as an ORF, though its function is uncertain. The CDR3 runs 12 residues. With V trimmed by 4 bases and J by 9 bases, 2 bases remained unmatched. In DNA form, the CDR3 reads TGTGCCAGCAGTTTTAGCGGGAGAACGCAGTATTTT. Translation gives CASSFSGRTQYF.

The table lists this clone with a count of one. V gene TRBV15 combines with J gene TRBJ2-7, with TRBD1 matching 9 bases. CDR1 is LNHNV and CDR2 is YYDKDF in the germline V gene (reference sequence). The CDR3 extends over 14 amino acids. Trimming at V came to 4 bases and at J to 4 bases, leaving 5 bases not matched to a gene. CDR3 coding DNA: TGTGCCACCAGCAAAGAGGACAGGGGTTACGAGCAGTACTTC. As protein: CATSKEDRGYEQYF.

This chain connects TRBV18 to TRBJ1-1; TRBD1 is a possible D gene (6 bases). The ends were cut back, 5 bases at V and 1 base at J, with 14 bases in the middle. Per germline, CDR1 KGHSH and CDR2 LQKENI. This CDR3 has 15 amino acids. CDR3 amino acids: CASSDTGHQNTEAFF. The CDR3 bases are TGTGCCAGCTCAGATACGGGACACCAGAACACTGAAGCTTTCTTT.

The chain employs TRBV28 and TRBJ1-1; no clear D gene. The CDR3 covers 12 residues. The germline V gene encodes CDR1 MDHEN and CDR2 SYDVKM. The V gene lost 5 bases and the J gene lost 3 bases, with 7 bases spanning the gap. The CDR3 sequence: CASSRRYTEAFF. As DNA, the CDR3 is TGTGCCAGCAGTAGGAGGTACACTGAAGCTTTCTTT.

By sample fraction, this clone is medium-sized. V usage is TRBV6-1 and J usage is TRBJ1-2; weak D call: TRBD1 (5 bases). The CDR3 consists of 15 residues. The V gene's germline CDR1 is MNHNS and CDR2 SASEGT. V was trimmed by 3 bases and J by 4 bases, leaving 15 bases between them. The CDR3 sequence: CASSDLVYGGYGYTF. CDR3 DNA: TGTGCCAGCAGTGATTTAGTATATGGGGGCTATGGCTACACCTTC.

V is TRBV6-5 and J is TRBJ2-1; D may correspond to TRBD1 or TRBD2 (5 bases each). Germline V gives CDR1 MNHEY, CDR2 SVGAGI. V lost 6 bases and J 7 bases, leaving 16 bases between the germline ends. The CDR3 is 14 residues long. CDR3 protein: CASSPDGTGNEQFF. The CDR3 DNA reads TGTGCCAGCAGCCCCGACGGGACGGGGAATGAGCAGTTCTTC.

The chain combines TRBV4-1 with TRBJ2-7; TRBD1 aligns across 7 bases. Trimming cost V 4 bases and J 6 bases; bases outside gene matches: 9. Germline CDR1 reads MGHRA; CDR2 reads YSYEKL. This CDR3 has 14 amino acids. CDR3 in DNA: TGCGCCAGCAGCCCTCGGAAAGGGGGCGGCGAGCAGTACTTC. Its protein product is CASSPRKGGGEQYF.

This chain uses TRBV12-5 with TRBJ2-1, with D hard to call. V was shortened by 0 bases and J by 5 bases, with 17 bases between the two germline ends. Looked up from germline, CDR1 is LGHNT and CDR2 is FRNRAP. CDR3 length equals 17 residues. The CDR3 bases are TGTGCTAGTGGTTTGGTACATGGCGGCCGGGCAGACAATGAGCAGTTCTTC. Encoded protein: CASGLVHGGRADNEQFF. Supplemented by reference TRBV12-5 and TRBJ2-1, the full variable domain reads DARVTQTPRHKVTEMGQEVTMRCQPILGHNTVFWYRQTMMQGLELLAYFRNRAPLDDSGMPKDRFSAEMPDATLATLKIQPSEPRDSAVYFCASGLVHGGRADNEQFFGPGTRLTVL.

The DNA for the CDR3 is TGTGCCTGGAGTCTTCCAGGGCCATACGAGCAGTACTTC. This translates into CAWSLPGPYEQYF. The chain carries TRBV30 and TRBJ2-7; D might be TRBD1 (5 bases). V lost 2 bases to trimming and J lost 4 bases, with 12 bases between them. Germline V gene lookup returns CDR1 GTSNPN and CDR2 SVGIG (reference sequence). CDR3 length equals 13 residues. The full variable domain, with the rest looked up from reference TRBV30 and TRBJ2-7, is SQTIHQWPATLVQPVGSPLSLECTVEGTSNPNLYWYRQAAGRGLQLLFYSVGIGQISSEVPQNLSASRPQDRQFILSSKKLLLSDSGFYLCAWSLPGPYEQYFGPGTRLTVT.

The CDR3 protein is CASSLRDSTYNEQFF. The CDR3, as DNA: TGTGCCAGCAGCCTCCGGGACTCTACCTACAATGAGCAGTTCTTC. The chain links TRBV7-2 to TRBJ2-1; a possible D gene is TRBD2 (6 bases). The CDR3 is made up of 15 amino acids. Looked up from germline, CDR1 is SGHTA and CDR2 is FQGNSA. Trimming took 5 bases from V and 2 from J, leaving 13 bases between them.

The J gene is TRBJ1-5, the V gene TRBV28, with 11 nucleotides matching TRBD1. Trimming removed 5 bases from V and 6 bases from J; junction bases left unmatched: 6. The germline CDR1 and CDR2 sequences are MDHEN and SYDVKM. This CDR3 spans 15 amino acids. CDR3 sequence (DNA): TGTGCCAGCAGTCAACGGACAGGGGGCGCTCAGCCCCAGCATTTT. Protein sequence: CASSQRTGGAQPQHF.

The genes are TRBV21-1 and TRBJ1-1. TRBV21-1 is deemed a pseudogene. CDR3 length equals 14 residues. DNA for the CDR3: TGTGCCAGTTTCGGGCCGGGACGGGACGCTGAAGCTTTCTTT. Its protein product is CASFGPGRDAEAFF.

CDR3 nucleotides: TGTGCCAGCAGCATCTATGCCGGGGCCACTGAAGCTTTCTTT. This encodes CASSIYAGATEAFF. The chain employs TRBV7-9 and TRBJ1-1; tentative D call: TRBD1 (5 bases). The V end was cut by 5 bases, the J end by 4 bases, with 14 bases between. Looked up from germline, CDR1 is SEHNR and CDR2 is FQNEAQ (reference sequence). The CDR3 totals 14 residues.

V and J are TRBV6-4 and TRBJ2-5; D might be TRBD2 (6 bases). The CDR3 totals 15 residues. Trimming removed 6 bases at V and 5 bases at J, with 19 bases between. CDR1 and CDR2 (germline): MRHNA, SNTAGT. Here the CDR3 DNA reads TGTGCCAGCAGCCCCGACCCCGGGGGTGGTGAGACCCAGTACTTC. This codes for CASSPDPGGGETQYF.